This T cell receptor beta chain was captured in a study of identical twins. Study observations and caveats: Twin sharing of out-of-frame TCR alpha was underestimated by models in monozygotic pairs.

Only a few counts were recorded for this clonotype. Its antigen is undetermined. One entry per CDR3 protein results from TCRdb running MiXCR on the 5' RACE reads. The sample has fewer than 450,000 distinct CDR3 sequences, around 9.7% seen once; the top ten hold about 8.1%. Healthy Caucasians alone served as donors. V was shortened by 0 bases and J by 4 bases, with 13 bases between the two germline ends. Per the germline V gene, CDR1 is GTSNPN and CDR2 is SVGIG (reference sequence). CDR3 length equals 16 residues. Sequenced sample: naive T cells sorted from blood. This sequence originates from a woman between 50 and 59 years old in good health. The genes are TRBV30 and TRBJ2-6; D not certain. In DNA, the CDR3 is TGTGCCTGGAGTGTTCCCGGCTTTAGGGGGGCCAACGTCCTGACTTTC. Translated: CAWSVPGFRGANVLTF.